A single sample gave rise to the 18 T cell receptor beta chains below, sequenced in a study of cytomegalovirus exposure and HLA in healthy donors. The PCR had 60 Vbeta and 13 Jbeta primers. Using immunoSEQ multiplex PCR, the repertoire was profiled, and TCRdb retains in-frame clones only, with some absent. The sample yields roughly 110,000 clones, roughly 80% seen once. The sequenced sample consisted of PBMCs. These receptors originate from a man between 25 and 39 years old in good health and CMV-seronegative.

This sequence joins TRBV9 and TRBJ2-5, with a possible D match to TRBD2 (5 bases). Trimming cost V 3 bases and J 2 bases, with 8 bases left between them. Germline CDR1 and CDR2: SGDLS and YYNGEE. The CDR3 is 13 residues long. CDR3 DNA: TGTGCCAGCAGCGGTCCGGGACAAGAGACCCAGTACTTC. Its translation is CASSGPGQETQYF. The full variable domain, in which reference TRBV9 and TRBJ2-5 provide the parts outside the CDR3, is DSGVTQTPKHLITATGQRVTLRCSPRSGDLSVYWYQQSLDQGLQFLIQYYNGEERAKGNILERFSAQQFPDLHSELNLSSLELGDSALYFCASSGPGQETQYFGPGTRLLVL.

J is TRBJ2-1 and V is TRBV5-1, with TRBD1 identical over 9 bases. The junction had 11 bases not matched to a gene; V was cut back by 5 bases and J by 8 bases. The V gene's germline CDR1 is SGHRS and CDR2 YFSETQ. This CDR3 contains 15 residues. CDR3 coding DNA: TGCGCCAGCAGTTCCGGGACAGGGTTTTTCTATGAGCAGTTCTTC. This sequence encodes CASSSGTGFFYEQFF.

The chain is built from TRBV10-2 and TRBJ1-1; tentatively, D is TRBD1 (5 bases). CDR3 length: 14 amino acids. The germline CDR1 and CDR2 sequences are WSHSY and SAAADI. The V gene lost 3 bases and the J gene lost 4 bases, with 12 bases spanning the gap. For the CDR3, the DNA is TGCGCCAGCAGTGATTTACGGAGGGGCACTGAAGCTTTCTTT. Protein: CASSDLRRGTEAFF.

The chain couples TRBV5-1 to TRBJ2-1; 8 nucleotides align to TRBD1. The germline V gene encodes CDR1 SGHRS and CDR2 YFSETQ. This CDR3 contains 15 residues. V was clipped by 4 bases and J by 4 bases; unmatched bases: 7. The CDR3 DNA follows: TGCGCCAGCAGCCAATGGACAGGGAAATACAATGAGCAGTTCTTC. Protein product: CASSQWTGKYNEQFF.

As regards this clone: The sample contains more than one DNA sequence encoding this CDR3. The chain carries TRBV30 and TRBJ1-1; possibly TRBD1 for D (5 bases). The germline CDR1 and CDR2 sequences are GTSNPN and SVGIG (reference sequence). Trimming removed 1 base at V and 5 bases at J, with 11 bases between. The CDR3 length is 13 residues. The CDR3 bases are TGTGCCTGGAGTGAAGCAGGGCATACTGAAGCTTTCTTT. The encoded protein is CAWSEAGHTEAFF. Supplemented by reference TRBV30 and TRBJ1-1, the full variable domain reads SQTIHQWPATLVQPVGSPLSLECTVEGTSNPNLYWYRQAAGRGLQLLFYSVGIGQISSEVPQNLSASRPQDRQFILSSKKLLLSDSGFYLCAWSEAGHTEAFFGQGTRLTVV.

The chain recombines TRBV10-1 with TRBJ2-7, with a possible D match to TRBD2 (6 bases). Trimming pared 5 bases from V and 4 bases from J, leaving 21 bases between. CDR3 length: 16 residues. Germline CDR1 is WNHNN and CDR2 is SYGVQD (reference sequence). Here the CDR3 reads CASSKTQGGPGYEQYF. DNA for the CDR3: TGCGCCAGCAGTAAGACGCAGGGAGGACCCGGGTACGAGCAGTACTTC.

The chain has TRBV6-5 and TRBJ2-4, with a tentative D call TRBD1 (6 bases). Trimming took off 0 bases at V and 3 bases at J, with 9 bases between the two ends. There are 15 residues in the CDR3. CDR1 is MNHEY, CDR2 SVGAGI, per germline. CDR3 loop: CASSYSRTVKNIQYF. As DNA, the CDR3 is TGTGCCAGCAGTTACTCGAGGACAGTCAAAAACATTCAGTACTTC.

This sequence joins TRBV4-1 and TRBJ2-4; possibly TRBD2 for D (5 bases). Germline V gives CDR1 MGHRA, CDR2 YSYEKL. V was pared by 1 base and J by 1 base, with 14 bases between. CDR3 length equals 17 residues. The CDR3 is CASSQGPGGEAKNIQYF. The CDR3 nucleotides are TGCGCCAGCAGCCAAGGGCCGGGTGGGGAGGCCAAAAACATTCAGTACTTC.

The chain combines TRBV30 with TRBJ1-6, with 7 bases fitting TRBD1. There are 17 residues in the CDR3. The J segment lost 7 bases and the V segment lost 2 bases, leaving 14 bases of the junction unmatched. Germline values: CDR1 GTSNPN, CDR2 SVGIG (reference sequence). The CDR3, as DNA: TGTGCCTGGAGTACATCCGGGACAGCACCCGGGAATTCACCCCTCCACTTT. This encodes CAWSTSGTAPGNSPLHF.

The V gene is TRBV9, the J gene TRBJ2-3, with 7 positions matching TRBD2. Germline V gene sequence: CDR1 SGDLS, CDR2 YYNGEE. There are 16 residues in the CDR3. Germline trimming cut 4 bases from V and 2 bases from J; bases unmatched to any gene: 10. CDR3 in DNA: TGTGCCAGCAGCCCACGGGGGGAGGGTACCACAGATACGCAGTATTTT. Its protein product is CASSPRGEGTTDTQYF.

The J gene is TRBJ1-5, the V gene TRBV19; no definite D call. V was clipped by 3 bases and J by 0 bases, with 12 bases between them. CDR3 size: 16 residues. Germline CDR1 is LNHDA and CDR2 is SQIVND (reference sequence). The CDR3 sequence: CASSIFTNPSNQPQHF. CDR3 in DNA: TGTGCCAGTAGTATTTTCACAAACCCTAGCAATCAGCCCCAGCATTTT.

This clone was seen a handful of times. This chain connects TRBV28 to TRBJ1-2; 7 bases are shared with TRBD1. With V trimmed by 5 bases and J by 3 bases, 3 bases remained unmatched. CDR1 and CDR2 (germline): MDHEN, SYDVKM. This CDR3 contains 13 residues. DNA for the CDR3: TGTGCCAGCAGTCGCGGGACAGACTATGGCTACACCTTC. Translated: CASSRGTDYGYTF.

The V gene is TRBV7-2, the J gene TRBJ2-5, with unresolved D. CDR1 is SGHTA and CDR2 is FQGNSA in the germline V gene. V lost 0 bases and J lost 2, with 7 bases in between. The length of the CDR3 is 14 residues. Written as DNA, the CDR3 is TGTGCCAGCAGCTTAGCGGGCTTACAAGAGACCCAGTACTTC. Its translation is CASSLAGLQETQYF. The whole variable domain, filled in from reference TRBV7-2 and TRBJ2-5, reads GAGVSQSPSNKVTEKGKDVELRCDPISGHTALYWYRQSLGQGLEFLIYFQGNSAPDKSGLPSDRFSAERTGGSVSTLTIQRTQQEDSAVYLCASSLAGLQETQYFGPGTRLLVL.

The chain recombines TRBV19 with TRBJ2-7; D is perhaps TRBD1 (6 bases). This CDR3 is built from 12 residues. Germline CDR1 is LNHDA and CDR2 is SQIVND (reference sequence). Trimming cost V 6 bases and J 3 bases, with 9 bases left between them. CDR3 in amino acids: CASSRDNYEQYF. As DNA, the CDR3 is TGTGCCAGTAGCCGGGACAACTACGAGCAGTACTTC.

The CDR3 reads CASSQDRGPNGETQYF. The CDR3 nucleotides are TGCGCCAGCAGCCAAGATAGGGGGCCAAACGGAGAGACCCAGTACTTC. The chain carries TRBV4-1 and TRBJ2-5, with 7 nucleotides matching TRBD1. The CDR3 is made up of 16 amino acids. Germline CDR1 is MGHRA and CDR2 is YSYEKL. After removal of 0 bases from V and 4 bases from J, the junction contained 8 bases not matched to a gene.

The chain employs TRBV30 and TRBJ1-6; weak D call: TRBD1 (5 bases). This CDR3 is built from 15 residues. Deletions cut 0 bases from V and 6 bases from J, with 12 bases between. In germline, CDR1 is GTSNPN, CDR2 SVGIG (reference sequence). CDR3 in amino acids: CAWSVLGGGNSPLHF. The CDR3 DNA reads as TGTGCCTGGAGTGTACTGGGGGGGGGTAATTCACCCCTCCACTTT.

The rearrangement uses TRBV28 and TRBJ1-5; unclear D gene. Germline V gene data show CDR1 as MDHEN and CDR2 as SYDVKM. CDR3 length equals 13 residues. The V end lost 2 bases, the J end lost 4 bases, and 6 bases lay between the germline ends. For the CDR3, the DNA is TGTGCCAGCAGTTTACTACGTAATCAGCCCCAGCATTTT. It codes for CASSLLRNQPQHF.

V and J are TRBV6-1 and TRBJ1-2; D is undetermined. V gave up 2 bases and J gave up 4 bases, with 8 bases separating them. The CDR3 spans 13 residues. CDR1 and CDR2 from the germline V gene are MNHNS and SASEGT. In nucleotides, the CDR3 is TGTGCCAGCAGTGAATTCGGAGCCTATGGCTACACCTTC. This codes for CASSEFGAYGYTF.